These 3 T cell receptor beta chains originate from one sample sequenced in a study of cytomegalovirus exposure and HLA in healthy donors. The PCR was carried out with 60 Vbeta primers and 13 Jbeta primers. Here immunoSEQ multiplex PCR was the method, and the copy in TCRdb shows in-frame clones only, minus some. In the table there are hundreds of thousands of clones, 85% to 90% of which are singletons. The sample was PBMCs. These receptors originate from a woman aged 18-29 years in good health and CMV-seronegative.

The rearrangement joins TRBV19 to TRBJ1-2, with D possibly matching TRBD1 (6 bases). V was clipped by 5 bases and J by 7 bases, with 11 bases between them. The CDR3 has 12 residues. Germline V gives CDR1 LNHDA, CDR2 SQIVND (reference sequence). The CDR3 DNA is TGTGCCAGTAGTGCGCGAGGGGGTGGCTACACCTTC. It yields the protein CASSARGGGYTF.

This rearrangement joins TRBV18 to TRBJ2-7; 11 bases match TRBD1. Unmatched junction bases numbered 4, after V lost 6 bases and J lost 3 bases. This CDR3 contains 14 residues. Germline values: CDR1 KGHSH, CDR2 LQKENI. CDR3 sequence reads: CASSRGTGGYEQYF. The CDR3 DNA is TGTGCCAGCTCGCGTGGGACAGGGGGCTACGAGCAGTACTTC.

This clone was found once. This chain connects TRBV7-2 to TRBJ2-1; 10 bases agree with TRBD2. J was trimmed by 9 bases and V by 3 bases; bases with no gene match: 14. The germline V gene encodes CDR1 SGHTA and CDR2 FQGNSA. The length of the CDR3 is 17 residues. The CDR3 reads CASSFLVLAGPYGEQFF. CDR3 sequence (DNA): TGTGCCAGCAGCTTTCTGGTACTAGCGGGACCATACGGTGAGCAGTTCTTC.